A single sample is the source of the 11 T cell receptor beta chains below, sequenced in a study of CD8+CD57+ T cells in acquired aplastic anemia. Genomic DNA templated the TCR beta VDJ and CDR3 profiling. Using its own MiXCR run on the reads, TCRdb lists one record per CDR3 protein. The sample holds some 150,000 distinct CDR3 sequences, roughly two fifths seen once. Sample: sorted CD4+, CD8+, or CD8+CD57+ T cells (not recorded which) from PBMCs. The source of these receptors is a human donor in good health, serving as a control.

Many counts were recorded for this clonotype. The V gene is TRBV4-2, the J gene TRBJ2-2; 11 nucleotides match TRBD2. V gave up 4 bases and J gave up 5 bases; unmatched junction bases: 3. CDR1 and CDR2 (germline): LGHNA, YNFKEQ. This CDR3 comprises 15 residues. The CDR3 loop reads CASSPWTSGTGELFF. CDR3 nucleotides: TGTGCCAGCAGCCCGTGGACTAGCGGGACCGGGGAGCTGTTTTTT.

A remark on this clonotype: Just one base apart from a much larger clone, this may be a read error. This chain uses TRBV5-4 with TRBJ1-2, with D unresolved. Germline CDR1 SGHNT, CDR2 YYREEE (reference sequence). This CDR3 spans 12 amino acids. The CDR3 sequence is CASSATNCGYTF. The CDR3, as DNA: TGTGCCAGCTCAGCGACTAACTGTGGCTACACCTTC.

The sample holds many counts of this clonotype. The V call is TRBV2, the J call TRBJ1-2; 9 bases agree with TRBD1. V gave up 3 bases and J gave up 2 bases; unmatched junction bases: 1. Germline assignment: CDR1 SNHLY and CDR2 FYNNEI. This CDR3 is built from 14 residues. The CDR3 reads CASSEGTGNYGYTF. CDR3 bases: TGTGCCAGCAGTGAGGGGACAGGGAACTATGGCTACACCTTC. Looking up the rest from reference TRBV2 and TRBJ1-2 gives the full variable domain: EPEVTQTPSHQVTQMGQEVILRCVPISNHLYFYWYRQILGQKVEFLVSFYNNEISEKSEIFDDQFSVERPDGSNFTLKIRSTKLEDSAMYFCASSEGTGNYGYTFGSGTRLTVV.

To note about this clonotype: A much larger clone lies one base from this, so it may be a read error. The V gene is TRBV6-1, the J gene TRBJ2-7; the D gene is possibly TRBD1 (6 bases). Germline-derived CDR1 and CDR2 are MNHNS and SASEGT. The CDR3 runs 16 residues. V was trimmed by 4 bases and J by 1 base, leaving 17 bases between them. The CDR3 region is CASSAYSGTYSYEQYF. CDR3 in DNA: TGTGCCAGCAGTGCTTACTCCGGGACATATTCCTACGAGCAGTACTTC.

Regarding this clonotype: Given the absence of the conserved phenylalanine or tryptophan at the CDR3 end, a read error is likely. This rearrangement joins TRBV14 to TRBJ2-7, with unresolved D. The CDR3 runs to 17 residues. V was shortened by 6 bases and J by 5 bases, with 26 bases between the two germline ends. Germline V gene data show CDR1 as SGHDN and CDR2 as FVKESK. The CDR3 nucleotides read TGTGCCAGCAGTGAGTCGCCAGCAGCTTGTAATTGCCACGAGCAGTACTCC. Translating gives CASSESPAACNCHEQYS.

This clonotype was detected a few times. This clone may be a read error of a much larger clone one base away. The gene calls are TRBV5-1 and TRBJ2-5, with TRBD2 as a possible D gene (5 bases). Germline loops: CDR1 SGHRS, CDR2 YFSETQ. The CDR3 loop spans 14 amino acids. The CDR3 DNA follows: TGCGCCAACAGCTTTGGCGGAGGCCAAGAGACCCAGTACTTC. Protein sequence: CANSFGGGQETQYF.

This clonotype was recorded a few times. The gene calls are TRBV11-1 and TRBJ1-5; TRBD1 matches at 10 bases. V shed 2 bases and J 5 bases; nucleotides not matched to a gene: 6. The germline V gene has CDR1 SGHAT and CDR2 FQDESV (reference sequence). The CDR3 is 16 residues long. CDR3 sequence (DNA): TGTGCCAGCAGCTTAAAGGGACAGGGGATACATCAGCCCCAGCATTTT. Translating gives CASSLKGQGIHQPQHF.

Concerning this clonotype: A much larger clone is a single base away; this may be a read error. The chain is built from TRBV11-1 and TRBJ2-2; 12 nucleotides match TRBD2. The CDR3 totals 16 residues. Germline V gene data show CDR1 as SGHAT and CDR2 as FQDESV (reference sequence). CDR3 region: CASSVTSGGYTGELLF. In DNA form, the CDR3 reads TGTGCCAGCAGCGTTACTAGCGGGGGGTACACCGGGGAGCTGCTTTTT.

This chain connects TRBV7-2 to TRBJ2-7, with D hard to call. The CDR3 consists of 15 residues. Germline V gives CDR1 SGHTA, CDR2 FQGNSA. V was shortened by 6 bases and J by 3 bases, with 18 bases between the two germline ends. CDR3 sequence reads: CASSYSTGPVYEQYF. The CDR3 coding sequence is TGTGCCAGCAGTTATTCCACCGGGCCCGTCTACGAGCAGTACTTC.

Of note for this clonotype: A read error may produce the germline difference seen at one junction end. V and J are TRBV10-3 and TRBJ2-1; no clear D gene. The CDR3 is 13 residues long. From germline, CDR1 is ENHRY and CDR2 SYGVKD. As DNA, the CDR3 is TGCGCCATCAGTGAGTCCGACGGCCATGAGCAGTTCTTC. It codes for CAISESDGHEQFF.

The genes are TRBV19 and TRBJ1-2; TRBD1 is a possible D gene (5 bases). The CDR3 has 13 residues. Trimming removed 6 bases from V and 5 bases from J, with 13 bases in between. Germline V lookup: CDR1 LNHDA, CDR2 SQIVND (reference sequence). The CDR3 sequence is CASRTTGPYGYTF. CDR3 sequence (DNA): TGTGCCAGTAGGACAACAGGACCTTATGGCTACACCTTC.